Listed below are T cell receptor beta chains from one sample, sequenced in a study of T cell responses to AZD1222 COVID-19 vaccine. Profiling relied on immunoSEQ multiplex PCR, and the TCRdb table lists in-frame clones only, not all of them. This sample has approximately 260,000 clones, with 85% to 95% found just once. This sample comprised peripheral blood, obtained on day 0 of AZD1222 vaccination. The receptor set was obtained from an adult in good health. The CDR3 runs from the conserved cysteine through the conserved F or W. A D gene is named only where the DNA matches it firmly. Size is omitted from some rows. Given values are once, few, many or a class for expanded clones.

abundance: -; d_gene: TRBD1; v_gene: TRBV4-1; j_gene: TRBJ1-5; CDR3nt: TGCGCCAGCAGCCCCCGGGGGGACAGTGTGAGTCAGCCCCAGCATTTT; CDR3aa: CASSPRGDSVSQPQHF
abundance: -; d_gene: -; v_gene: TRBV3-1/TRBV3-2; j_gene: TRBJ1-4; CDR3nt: TGTGCCAGCAGCCAAGGGGGGGGCTGGGAAAAACTGTTTTTT; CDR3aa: CASSQGGGWEKLFF
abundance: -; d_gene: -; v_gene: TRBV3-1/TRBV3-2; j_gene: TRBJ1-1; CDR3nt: TGTGCCAGCAGCCCCGTGGAGGGGAACACTGAAGCTTTCTTT; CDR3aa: CASSPVEGNTEAFF
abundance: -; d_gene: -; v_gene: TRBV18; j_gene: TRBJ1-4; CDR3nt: TGTGCCAGCTCACCATCGGGGGACTCAGGGCTGTTTTTT; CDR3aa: CASSPSGDSGLFF
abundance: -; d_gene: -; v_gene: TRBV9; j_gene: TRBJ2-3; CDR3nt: TGTGCCAGCAGCGTAGGAACAGATACGCAGTATTTT; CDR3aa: CASSVGTDTQYF
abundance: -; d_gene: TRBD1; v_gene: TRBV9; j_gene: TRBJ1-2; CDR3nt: TGTGCCAGCAGCCAACGGGGACAGGGGGCTTTAGGAGGCTACACCTTC; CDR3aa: CASSQRGQGALGGYTF
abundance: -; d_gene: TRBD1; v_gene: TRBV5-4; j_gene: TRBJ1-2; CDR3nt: TGTGCCAGCAGCTCCGGGACAGGTGCTCCCTATGGCTACACCTTC; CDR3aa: CASSSGTGAPYGYTF
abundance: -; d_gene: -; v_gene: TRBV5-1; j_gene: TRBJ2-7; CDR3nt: TGCGCCAGCAGTTACGGGAAACCGGGACAACATTACGAGCAGTACTTC; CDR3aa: CASSYGKPGQHYEQYF
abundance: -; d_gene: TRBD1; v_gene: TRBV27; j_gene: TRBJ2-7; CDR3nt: TGTGCCAGCAGTACAACCGGACAGGGGGCCAACGAGCAGTACTTC; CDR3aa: CASSTTGQGANEQYF
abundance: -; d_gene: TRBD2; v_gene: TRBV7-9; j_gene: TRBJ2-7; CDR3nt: TGTGCCAGCAGCTTGCGGGGGGGATCCTACGAGCAGTACTTC; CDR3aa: CASSLRGGSYEQYF
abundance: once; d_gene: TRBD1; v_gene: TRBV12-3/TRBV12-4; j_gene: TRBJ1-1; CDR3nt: TGTGCCAGCAGTTTAGCCAGGGGGACTGAAGCTTTCTTT; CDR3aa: CASSLARGTEAFF
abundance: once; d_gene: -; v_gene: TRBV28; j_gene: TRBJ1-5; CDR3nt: TGTGCCAGCAGTTCAGGGACAATCGGCAATCAGCCCCAGCATTTT; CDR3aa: CASSSGTIGNQPQHF
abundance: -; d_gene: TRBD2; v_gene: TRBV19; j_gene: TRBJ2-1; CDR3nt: TGTGCCAGTAGTAAACTAGCGGGCCCCTACAATGAGCAGTTCTTC; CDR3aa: CASSKLAGPYNEQFF
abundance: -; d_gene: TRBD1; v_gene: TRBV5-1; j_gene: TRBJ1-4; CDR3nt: TGCGCCAGCAGTCCAGGGGGCCGGGATGAAAAACTGTTTTTT; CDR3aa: CASSPGGRDEKLFF
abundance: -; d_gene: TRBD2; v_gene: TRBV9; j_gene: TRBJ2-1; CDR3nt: TGTGCCAGCAGCCAAAGACTAGCGGGGGGACCGAACAATGAGCAGTTCTTC; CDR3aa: CASSQRLAGGPNNEQFF
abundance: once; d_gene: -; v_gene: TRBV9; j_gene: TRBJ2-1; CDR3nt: TGTGCCAGCAGCGTAGCGAGAAATCAGGGACTGCGGGGGCAGTTCTTC; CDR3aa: CASSVARNQGLRGQFF
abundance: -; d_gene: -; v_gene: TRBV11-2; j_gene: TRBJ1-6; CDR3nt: TGTGCCAGCAGTCCATATAATTCACCCCTCCACTTT; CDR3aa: CASSPYNSPLHF
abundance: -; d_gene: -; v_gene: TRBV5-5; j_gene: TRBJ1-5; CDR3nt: TGTGCCAGCAGCTTGACAGGTAGTAGCAATCAGCCCCAGCATTTT; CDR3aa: CASSLTGSSNQPQHF
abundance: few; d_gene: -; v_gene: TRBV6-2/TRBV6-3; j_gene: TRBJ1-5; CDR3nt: TGTGCCAGCAGTTACGAACCTCGGCAGCCCCAGCATTTT; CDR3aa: CASSYEPRQPQHF
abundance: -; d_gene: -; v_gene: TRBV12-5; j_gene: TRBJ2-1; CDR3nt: TGTGCTAGTGGTTTGGCCCCCGCGGGTGAGCAGTTCTTC; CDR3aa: CASGLAPAGEQFF
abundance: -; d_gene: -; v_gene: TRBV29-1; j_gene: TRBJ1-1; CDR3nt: TGCAGCGCCGAGGACGGGCAAGTTTTGAACACTGAAGCTTTCTTT; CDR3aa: CSAEDGQVLNTEAFF
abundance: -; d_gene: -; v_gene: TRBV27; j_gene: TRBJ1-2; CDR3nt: TGTGCCAGCAGTTTAGGTGGTCAGAGCTTCTATGGCTACACCTTC; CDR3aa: CASSLGGQSFYGYTF
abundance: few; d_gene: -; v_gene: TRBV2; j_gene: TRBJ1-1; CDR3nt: TGTGCCAGCAGTGAAAGACGGGGGAAGAACACTGAAGCTTTCTTT; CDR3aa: CASSERRGKNTEAFF
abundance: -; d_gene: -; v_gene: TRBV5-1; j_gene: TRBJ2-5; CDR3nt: TGCGCCAGCAGCTTCGGGCAAGAGACCCAGTACTTC; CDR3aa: CASSFGQETQYF
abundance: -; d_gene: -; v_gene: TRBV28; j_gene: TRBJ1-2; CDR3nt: TGTGCCAGCAGTTTTGCCGGGACAACTAACTATGGCTACACCTTC; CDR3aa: CASSFAGTTNYGYTF
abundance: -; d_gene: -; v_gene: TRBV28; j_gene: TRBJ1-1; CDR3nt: TGTGCCAGCAAGGTGAAGGCTGAAGCTTTCTTT; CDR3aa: CASKVKAEAFF
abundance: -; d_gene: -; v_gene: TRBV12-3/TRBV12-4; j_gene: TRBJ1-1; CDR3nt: TGTGCCAGCAGCGATCAGGGGATCACTGAAGCTTTCTTT; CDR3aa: CASSDQGITEAFF
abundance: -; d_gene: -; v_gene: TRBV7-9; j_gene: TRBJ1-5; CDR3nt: TGTGCCAGCAGCTTAGGAGCGGGGGGAAATCAGCCCCAGCATTTT; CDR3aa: CASSLGAGGNQPQHF
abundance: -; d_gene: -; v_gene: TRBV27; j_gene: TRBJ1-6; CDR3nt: TGTGCCAGCAGTTTTGTTGTGGGGTCGGGGGGAAATTCACCCCTCCACTTT; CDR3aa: CASSFVVGSGGNSPLHF